This entry features one T cell receptor (beta chain) sequence. The sample originates from a study of B cell selection in AIRE deficiency. In the original analysis: Pooled conventional T cells gave about 11x10^4 patient and 13.4x10^4 donor TCRbeta sequences. TCRdb's copy holds only in-frame clones and misses some; the assay was immunoSEQ multiplex PCR. That table supplies the V and J calls and clone size; D and trimming were determined from the DNA. The repertoire includes 20,000 to 30,000 clones, roughly 97% of them detected once, and roughly 0.2% sits in the top ten. Conventional CD4 T cells were sorted as CD4+CD127+ cells. CDR3 length equals 19 residues. Germline CDR1 is LNHDA and CDR2 is SQIVND (reference sequence). J lost 8 bases, V lost 6 bases, and 23 bases had no gene match.

This TCR was recovered from a human donor with AIRE deficiency. The rearrangement uses TRBV19 and TRBJ1-2, with 11 bases matching TRBD1. The sample was conventional CD4+ T cells sorted from PBMCs. The CDR3 bases are TGTGCCAGTAGCATCGACGGAACTGGACAGGGGGCTTTCATTCGGGGCTACACCTTC. It yields the protein CASSIDGTGQGAFIRGYTF.